Described below is a single TCR beta chain sequence and its context. The sample's time point: newly diagnosed GD, antithyroid drugs for less than 3 months. The TCR library was made from RNA extracted from PBMCs. Germline assignment: CDR1 LGHDT and CDR2 YNNKEL (reference sequence). The CDR3 runs 11 residues. V dropped 4 bases and J dropped 9 bases, with 7 bases sitting between them. CDR3-region Arm-PCR and iRepertoire HTBI primers produced the TCR beta libraries. TCRdb reprocessed the multiplex PCR reads with MiXCR, giving one entry per CDR3 protein. This sample has over 500,000 distinct CDR3 sequences, with 16% found just once. The entry originates in a study of regulatory T cells in long-lasting Graves disease. This sample was also put to use in a study of T cells in Graves' hyperthyroidism and ophthalmopathy. That publication notes: A 13 V-J model separated ophthalmopathy from stable hyperthyroidism.

V is TRBV3-1 and J is TRBJ2-1; no clear D. Sequencing used peripheral blood mononuclear cells (PBMCs), obtained at new diagnosis, from a patient treated with antithyroid drugs. The TCR sequence derives from a woman younger than 45 with Graves disease. In DNA, the CDR3 is TGTGCCAGCAGCCGACCTCCTGAGCAGTTCTTC. It is translated as CASSRPPEQFF.